The T cell receptor (beta chain) described here comes from a study of identical twins. This clonotype was recorded a few times. Healthy Caucasians were all of the donors. Per the germline V gene, CDR1 is MDHEN and CDR2 is SYDVKM. CDR3 size: 13 residues. V lost 6 bases and J 6 bases, leaving 13 bases between the germline ends. MiXCR, applied by TCRdb to the 5' RACE reads, yields one record per CDR3 protein. This table holds 500,000 to 700,000 distinct CDR3 sequences, roughly 6.6% found once. The same data also went into a second study, on yellow fever vaccine responses in identical twins.

The source is a woman between 18 and 29 years old in good health. Sample: PBMCs. The genes are TRBV28 and TRBJ2-3; D uncertain. The CDR3 here is CASRPTEDDTQYF. In nucleotides, the CDR3 is TGTGCCAGCAGACCCACCGAGGATGATACGCAGTATTTT.